The 22 T cell receptor beta chains reported below all come from one sample, sequenced in a study of blood T cell repertoires in COVID-19. Here immunoSEQ multiplex PCR was the method, and the copy in TCRdb shows in-frame clones only, minus some. The data contain 35,000 to 45,000 clones, roughly 80% of them singletons. Sequencing was done on a sample of peripheral blood. The receptor set was obtained from a human donor in a cohort sampled during active COVID-19.

This clone has a handful of counts. The chain has TRBV24-1 and TRBJ2-7; D is perhaps TRBD1 (5 bases). This CDR3 spans 15 amino acids. Germline values: CDR1 KGHDR, CDR2 SFDVKD. Trimming removed 3 bases from V and 0 bases from J, with 11 bases in between. The CDR3 DNA is TGTGCCACCAGTGATATACGACAGAGCTCCTACGAGCAGTACTTC. Amino acids: CATSDIRQSSYEQYF.

V usage is TRBV14 and J usage is TRBJ2-5; 8 nucleotides line up with TRBD2. Germline lookup yields CDR1 SGHDN and CDR2 FVKESK. V lost 4 bases, J lost 1 base, and 8 bases stayed unmatched. This CDR3 is 16 amino acids long. The CDR3 DNA follows: TGTGCCAGCAGCCCCGTACGGGGGGGCGTCCAAGAGACCCAGTACTTC. It translates to CASSPVRGGVQETQYF. The full variable domain, rest sourced from reference TRBV14 and TRBJ2-5, is EAGVTQFPSHSVIEKGQTVTLRCDPISGHDNLYWYRRVMGKEIKFLLHFVKESKQDESGMPNNRFLAERTGGTYSTLKVQPAELEDSGVYFCASSPVRGGVQETQYFGPGTRLLVL.

This clone was counted a few times. The chain carries TRBV18 and TRBJ1-5; no clear D. V lost 1 base, J lost 7 bases, and 14 bases lay in between. The CDR3 runs 15 residues. Germline CDR1 is KGHSH and CDR2 is LQKENI. The CDR3 DNA reads TGTGCCAGCTCACCACGGATGGGCTCCCTCCAGCCCCAGCATTTT. Encoded protein: CASSPRMGSLQPQHF.

This clone was picked up a small number of times. The same CDR3 also results from other DNA sequences found in this sample. The chain links TRBV11-3 to TRBJ2-1; 7 bases match TRBD2. J gave up 1 base and V 8 bases, and 5 bases lay outside the gene matches. The CDR3 has 14 residues. CDR1 and CDR2 from the germline V gene are SGHNT and YENEEA. In DNA form, the CDR3 reads TGTGCCAGCGGGAGCGGGGTGTCCTACAATGAGCAGTTCTTC. Its protein product is CASGSGVSYNEQFF.

This chain uses TRBV6-5 with TRBJ1-5; no reliable D call. This CDR3 spans 15 amino acids. V was clipped by 2 bases and J by 0 bases, with 8 bases between them. Germline-derived CDR1 and CDR2 are MNHEY and SVGAGI. The CDR3 nucleotides read TGTGCCAGCAGTTACCTCGGGGATAGCAATCAGCCCCAGCATTTT. It is translated as CASSYLGDSNQPQHF.

The chain recombines TRBV7-3 with TRBJ1-2; D is undetermined. Trimming cost V 0 bases and J 2 bases, with 13 bases left between them. CDR1 SGHTA and CDR2 FQGTGA come from the germline V gene. The CDR3 length is 16 residues. CDR3 bases: TGTGCCAGCAGCTTAACACCGAGCAGCGGGAACTATGGCTACACCTTC. Translating gives CASSLTPSSGNYGYTF.

The chain couples TRBV30 to TRBJ1-5; D remains ambiguous. Germline CDR1 is GTSNPN and CDR2 is SVGIG (reference sequence). V was trimmed by 0 bases and J by 2 bases, leaving 14 bases between them. The CDR3 is 16 amino acids. The CDR3 reads CAWSVHEGGGNQPQHF. CDR3 nucleotide sequence: TGTGCCTGGAGTGTACATGAGGGAGGAGGCAATCAGCCCCAGCATTTT.

The J gene is TRBJ1-4, the V gene TRBV7-9; D is uncertain. The length of the CDR3 is 13 residues. Germline V CDR1 and CDR2: SEHNR, FQNEAQ (reference sequence). The V gene lost 7 bases and the J gene lost 6 bases, with 12 bases spanning the gap. The CDR3 region is CASTLVGDEKLFF. DNA of the CDR3: TGTGCCAGCACCCTAGTAGGTGATGAAAAACTGTTTTTT.

J is TRBJ1-2 and V is TRBV4-1; no definite D call. V was cut by 4 bases and J by 0 bases, with 9 bases left in between. CDR1 and CDR2 (germline): MGHRA, YSYEKL. The CDR3 runs to 14 residues. CDR3 bases: TGCGCCAGCAGCCGTTACGGGACTAACTATGGCTACACCTTC. It codes for CASSRYGTNYGYTF.

The genes are TRBV7-2 and TRBJ1-2; TRBD1 might be the D (5 bases). V was clipped by 4 bases and J by 4 bases, with 16 bases between them. Germline CDR1 and CDR2: SGHTA and FQGNSA. This CDR3 region has 15 residues. The CDR3 DNA reads TGTGCCAGCAGCTCAGGGTCAGGGCCGGTCTATGGCTACACCTTC. It codes for CASSSGSGPVYGYTF.

This clone has just a few counts. This chain connects TRBV7-8 to TRBJ1-5; D not resolved. V was trimmed by 2 bases and J by 7 bases, leaving 15 bases between them. This CDR3 comprises 15 residues. Germline-derived CDR1 and CDR2 are SGHVS and FQNEAQ. CDR3 amino acids: CASSLRAQRRQPQHF. Written as DNA, the CDR3 is TGTGCCAGCAGCTTACGGGCCCAAAGGAGGCAGCCCCAGCATTTT.

The chain joins TRBV4-3 to TRBJ2-1, with TRBD2 matching over 11 bases. The J segment lost 7 bases and the V segment lost 4 bases, leaving 12 bases of the junction unmatched. Germline CDR1 and CDR2: LGHNA and YSLEER. The CDR3 totals 17 residues. CDR3 sequence reads: CASSPQVSASGGNEQFF. CDR3 nucleotide sequence: TGCGCCAGCAGCCCCCAGGTCTCGGCTAGCGGGGGGAATGAGCAGTTCTTC.

This clone is a singleton in its sample. The chain uses TRBV19 and TRBJ1-2; D might be TRBD1 (5 bases). The V gene's germline CDR1 is LNHDA and CDR2 SQIVND (reference sequence). Trimming removed 5 bases from V and 2 bases from J, with 12 bases in between. CDR3 size: 14 residues. CDR3 nucleotide sequence: TGTGCCAGTAGTCGCGACACAGGAAACTATGGCTACACCTTC. It is translated as CASSRDTGNYGYTF.

The CDR3 nucleotides are TGTGCCAGCAGCTTAGTAGTAAACTATGGCTACACCTTC. It translates to CASSLVVNYGYTF. The gene calls are TRBV7-9 and TRBJ1-2; D not resolved. V was trimmed by 1 base and J by 2 bases, leaving 5 bases between them. CDR3 size: 13 residues. CDR1 is SEHNR, CDR2 FQNEAQ, per germline (reference sequence).

Turning to this clone: The junction does not match germline at one end; this may be a read error. V gene TRBV6-5 combines with J gene TRBJ1-1; possibly TRBD1 for D (6 bases). From germline, CDR1 is MNHEY and CDR2 SVGAGI. The CDR3 has 13 residues. The CDR3 DNA is TGTGCCAGCAGGACCGCAGGGGACCCCGTTTCGGTCTTT. It specifies CASRTAGDPVSVF.

The J gene is TRBJ1-2, the V gene TRBV24-1; TRBD1 aligns across 8 bases. Per germline, CDR1 KGHDR and CDR2 SFDVKD. V gave up 3 bases and J gave up 4 bases; unmatched junction bases: 3. The CDR3 is 14 residues long. CDR3 sequence (DNA): TGTGCCACCAGTGATCCCCAGGGGGCCTATGGCTACACCTTC. Translating it yields CATSDPQGAYGYTF.

The genes are TRBV7-9 and TRBJ1-1; TRBD1 matches 10 bases. From germline, CDR1 is SEHNR and CDR2 FQNEAQ (reference sequence). The V and J ends lost 5 bases and 10 bases, in that order; junction bases with no gene match: 4. This CDR3 comprises 12 residues. The CDR3 loop reads CASSLGQGGAFF. The CDR3 DNA sequence: TGTGCCAGCAGCCTAGGACAGGGGGGAGCTTTCTTT.

This chain connects TRBV6-5 to TRBJ2-7; the D gene is possibly TRBD1 (6 bases). The V gene lost 4 bases and the J gene lost 5 bases, with 15 bases spanning the gap. The CDR3 runs 14 residues. CDR1 and CDR2 (germline): MNHEY, SVGAGI. Here the CDR3 DNA reads TGTGCCAGCAGTTCCGGCGACAGGTTCCACGAGCAGTACTTC. Translated, it gives CASSSGDRFHEQYF.

CDR3 nucleotide sequence: TGTGCCAGCAGCTTGGGAGGGGCCCCGCTCTACGAGCAGTACTTC. This translates into CASSLGGAPLYEQYF. This chain joins TRBV7-6 and TRBJ2-7; 7 bases fit TRBD2. V was clipped by 3 bases and J by 3 bases; unmatched bases: 8. Germline V lookup: CDR1 SGHVS, CDR2 FNYEAQ. The CDR3 sequence is 15 residues long.

The chain employs TRBV15 and TRBJ1-5; D call uncertain. The CDR3 contains 14 residues. Germline V CDR1 and CDR2: LNHNV, YYDKDF (reference sequence). Trimming removed 4 bases from V and 4 bases from J, with 11 bases in between. The CDR3 region has the DNA TGTGCCACCAGCACCTGGTCGGGGAATCAGCCCCAGCATTTT. Its translation: CATSTWSGNQPQHF.

As concerns this clone: At one end the junction does not follow the germline gene, possibly because of a read error. CDR3 loop: CASSPHDRGHGHTF. The DNA for the CDR3 is TGTGCCAGCAGTCCACACGACAGGGGCCATGGCCACACCTTC. This rearrangement joins TRBV28 to TRBJ1-2; TRBD1 aligns across 8 bases. The CDR3 runs 14 residues. Looked up from germline, CDR1 is MDHEN and CDR2 is SYDVKM.

The chain carries TRBV2 and TRBJ2-1; the D gene is possibly TRBD1 (6 bases). CDR3 size: 16 residues. The ends were cut back, 3 bases at V and 6 bases at J, with 18 bases in the middle. Germline CDR1 and CDR2: SNHLY and FYNNEI. DNA of the CDR3: TGTGCCAGCAGTGAGGTTGCAGGGGTCCTAATCAATGAGCAGTTCTTC. Translation gives CASSEVAGVLINEQFF.